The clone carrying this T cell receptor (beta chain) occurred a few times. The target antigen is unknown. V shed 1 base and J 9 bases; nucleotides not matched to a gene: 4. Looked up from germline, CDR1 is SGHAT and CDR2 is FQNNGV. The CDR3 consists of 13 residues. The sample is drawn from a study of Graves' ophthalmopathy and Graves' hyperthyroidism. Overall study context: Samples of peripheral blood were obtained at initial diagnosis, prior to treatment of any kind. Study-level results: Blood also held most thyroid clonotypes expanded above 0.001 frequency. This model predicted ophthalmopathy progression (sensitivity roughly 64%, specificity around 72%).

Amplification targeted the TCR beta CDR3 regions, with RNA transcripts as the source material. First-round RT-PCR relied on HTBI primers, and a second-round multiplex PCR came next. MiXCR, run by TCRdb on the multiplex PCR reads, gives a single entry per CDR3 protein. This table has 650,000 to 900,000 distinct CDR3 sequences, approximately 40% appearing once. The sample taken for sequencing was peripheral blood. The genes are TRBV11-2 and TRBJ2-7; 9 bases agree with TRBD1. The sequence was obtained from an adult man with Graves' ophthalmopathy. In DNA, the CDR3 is TGTGCCAGCAGCTTAGGGGGGACAGGGATGCAGTACTTC. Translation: CASSLGGTGMQYF.